This T cell receptor (beta chain) was recovered during a study of shared clonotypes between healthy human individuals. Naive CD8 isolation took CD45RO-negative cells positively selected for CCR7 and excluded terminally differentiated effector memory CD45RA+ cells. With regard to this clone: The target antigen is unknown.

Whole-study findings and limits: Naive subsets typically showed greater estimated richness than memory subsets.

Assay: immunoSEQ multiplex PCR; the TCRdb copy retains only in-frame clones and omits some. The sample lists some 630,000 clones; about 95% were seen once. The sample comprised naive CD8+ T cells sorted from blood. This TCR derives from a woman aged 25 to 39 in good health.

CDR3 sequence (DNA): TGTGCCAGCAGTTTAGGGGTTGAAGCTTTCTTT. This translates into CASSLGVEAFF. This chain uses TRBV28 with TRBJ1-1; D is undetermined. Trimming stripped 2 bases from V and 7 bases from J, with 5 bases between. CDR3 size: 11 residues. CDR1 and CDR2 (germline): MDHEN, SYDVKM.